A selection of T cell receptor beta chains follows, all from one sample in a study of T cells of healthy individuals. TCRdb recomputed calls from the 5' RACE reads with MiXCR, one row per CDR3 protein. The sample has fewer than 70,000 distinct CDR3 sequences, under 15% seen once. The receptor source for this set is a human donor in good health. The CDR3 runs from the conserved cysteine through the conserved F or W. The D gene is left open where the match is weak. Size values are once, few and many counts, or a class for expanded clones, and some rows have none.

v_gene: TRBV12-3/TRBV12-4; abundance: once; d_gene: -; j_gene: TRBJ1-5; CDR3aa: CASSFRGELNQPQHF; CDR3nt: TGTGCCAGCAGTTTTCGTGGTGAACTCAATCAGCCCCAGCATTTT
v_gene: TRBV5-1; abundance: once; d_gene: TRBD1; j_gene: TRBJ1-6; CDR3aa: CASSAEDTGVNSPLHF; CDR3nt: TGCGCCAGCAGCGCGGAGGATACAGGGGTTAATTCACCCCTCCACTTT
v_gene: TRBV12-3/TRBV12-4; abundance: few; d_gene: -; j_gene: TRBJ1-3; CDR3aa: CASSSRNTIYF; CDR3nt: TGTGCCAGCAGTTCCAGAAACACCATATATTTT
v_gene: TRBV6-1; abundance: many; d_gene: -; j_gene: TRBJ2-7; CDR3aa: CASKRTYEQYF; CDR3nt: TGTGCCAGCAAAAGGACCTACGAGCAGTACTTC
v_gene: TRBV2; abundance: many; d_gene: TRBD1; j_gene: TRBJ2-7; CDR3aa: CASRTGGIGEQYF; CDR3nt: TGTGCCAGCAGGACAGGGGGAATAGGAGAGCAGTACTTC
v_gene: TRBV4-3; abundance: many; d_gene: -; j_gene: TRBJ2-1; CDR3aa: CASSQDKGGRYNEQFF; CDR3nt: TGCGCCAGCAGCCAAGATAAAGGGGGGAGGTACAATGAGCAGTTCTTC
v_gene: TRBV9; abundance: -; d_gene: -; j_gene: TRBJ2-3; CDR3aa: CASSVSSDTQYF; CDR3nt: TGTGCCAGCAGCGTCTCCTCAGATACGCAGTATTTT
v_gene: TRBV24-1; abundance: many; d_gene: TRBD2; j_gene: TRBJ2-1; CDR3aa: CATSDLQLAEQFF; CDR3nt: TGTGCCACCAGTGATTTGCAACTAGCGGAGCAGTTCTTC
v_gene: TRBV19; abundance: -; d_gene: TRBD2; j_gene: TRBJ2-1; CDR3aa: CASHGTRFYNEQFF; CDR3nt: TGTGCCAGCCACGGGACTAGATTTTACAATGAGCAGTTCTTC
v_gene: TRBV29-1; abundance: -; d_gene: -; j_gene: TRBJ1-1; CDR3aa: CSVKQGGDTEAFF; CDR3nt: TGCAGCGTAAAACAGGGAGGCGACACTGAAGCTTTCTTT
v_gene: TRBV11-2; abundance: many; d_gene: TRBD1; j_gene: TRBJ1-1; CDR3aa: CASRQDRMNTEAFF; CDR3nt: TGTGCCAGCAGGCAGGACAGGATGAACACTGAAGCTTTCTTT
v_gene: TRBV27; abundance: -; d_gene: -; j_gene: TRBJ1-4; CDR3aa: CASSRGRGATNEKLFF; CDR3nt: TGTGCCAGCAGTCGGGGCAGGGGTGCAACTAATGAAAAACTGTTTTTT
v_gene: TRBV20-1; abundance: -; d_gene: -; j_gene: TRBJ2-2; CDR3aa: CSASPTGNTGELFF; CDR3nt: TGCAGTGCTAGTCCGACAGGAAACACCGGGGAGCTGTTTTTT